This note documents a single T cell receptor (beta chain) sequence. No antigen is known for it. Nothing much larger sits one base from this clone, and base qualities are not available. Genomic DNA was extracted from sorted cells for sequencing of the TCRbeta CDR3 region. The immunoSEQ Assay was used to sequence the TCRbeta CDR3 regions. TCRdb took over this immuneACCESS table, retaining in-frame rearrangements with V and J assigned. Such tables are incomplete; in checked studies, under half of the missing clones stem from an unresolved V gene, and the remainder is unexplained. The sample yields around 45,000 clones; approximately 91% were counted once. The top ten clonotypes cover 15% to 20% of the sample. The data are from a study of OX40 agonist ivuxolimab in advanced cancers. Notes on the research overall: Ivuxolimab was an agonistic, fully human IgG2 monoclonal antibody directed against OX40 (CD134), a costimulatory receptor. Intravenous ivuxolimab was administered to patients every 2 weeks at six dose levels: 0.01, 0.1, 0.3, 1.5, 3 and 10 mg/kg. Of the roughly 52 dose-escalation patients, hepatocellular carcinoma was present in approximately 20, melanoma in around 15, renal cell carcinoma in 9 and head and neck cancer in 9. A male proportion of nearly 85% and a mean age of approximately 55 years, ranging from about 23 to 90, were recorded for the dose-escalation cohort. Patients were allowed to have had prior anti-PD-1, anti-PD-L1 or anti-CTLA-4 therapy, and approximately 40% of the dose-escalation patients had previously received checkpoint inhibitors. Partial responses occurred in three dose-escalation patients: two with cutaneous melanoma and one with hepatocellular carcinoma. The purpose of peripheral TCRbeta sequencing was to test whether ivuxolimab changed TCR sequence diversity and led to clonal T-cell expansion. The paper describes the monotherapy dose-escalation part (N of about 57 patients) of the phase I trial of ivuxolimab.

CDR1 and CDR2, per the germline V gene, are MDHEN and SYDVKM. The germline ends are 16 bases apart after V is trimmed by 7 bases and J by 10 bases. From its cysteine to its phenylalanine, the CDR3 spans 12 amino acids. CDR3 DNA only is kept here, 36 bases in frame from base 1. Patients with autoimmune disease history or receiving systemic immunosuppression were excluded from the trial. Peripheral blood for TCR sequencing was collected from all dose cohorts at baseline, on cycle 4 day 1, and on cycle 7 day 1. The samples were taken from a phase I, first-in-human, multicenter, open-label dose-escalation trial of ivuxolimab. The trial enrolled adults with locally advanced or metastatic head and neck squamous cell, hepatocellular, melanoma or renal cell carcinoma. Before TCR sequencing, CD4+ and CD8+ T cells were separately sorted from peripheral blood. The paper's findings and limits, for the study overall: Which antigens the clonally expanded peripheral T cells were specific for was not determined. Partial responders in the 0.1-3.0 mg/kg groups had among the lowest normalized peripheral clonal expansion, especially among CD8+ T cells. Low levels of normalized T-cell clonal expansion were also seen in some patients who did not respond. After ivuxolimab, CD8+ T cells had more expanded clones than CD4+ T cells on average. Clonal expansion of both CD4+ and CD8+ blood T cells was observed from baseline to week 6 at doses 0.1 to 3.0 mg/kg.

The chain is encoded by TRBV28 joined to TRBJ1-2, with a weak D call of TRBD1 (6 bases match). The sequencing here drew on CD4+ or CD8+ T cells sorted from blood, taken in a trial of the OX40 agonist ivuxolimab. This TCR was sampled from an adult with an advanced solid tumor such as melanoma, head and neck, liver or kidney cancer. The encoded CDR3 is CASTQGGGIYTF. The sequence in DNA is TGTGCCAGCACCCAAGGAGGGGGTATCTACACCTTC.